Listed here is a single T cell receptor (beta chain). Its antigen is as yet unknown. Molecular barcoding with unique molecular identifiers was used for the TCRbeta library. TCRdb analysed the PCR reads with MiXCR anew, one entry per CDR3 protein. The repertoire holds roughly 490,000 distinct CDR3 sequences, with approximately 10% as singletons. The data were taken from a study of T-cell reconstitution after alpha-beta-depleted transplantation in children. Overall study findings and caveats: There were some patients whose high TCRbeta diversity at day 60 came from surviving recipient T cells and thymic progenitors. T-cell counts and diversity at one year following transplant were attributed mainly to newly produced T cells. Roughly two months post-transplant, alpha-beta T cells reportedly originated from several hundred graft clones that had expanded.

The CDR3 has 15 residues. Germline V lookup: CDR1 MDHEN, CDR2 SYDVKM. V dropped 0 bases and J dropped 4; count of bases not matched to a gene: 2. The rearrangement links TRBV28 to TRBJ2-1; the match to TRBD1 covers 8 bases. The material sequenced was PBMCs, mostly from graft donor cells, taken 180 days after TCRalphabeta/CD19-depleted stem cell transplant. The TCR comes from a female patient aged 2-9 years who had a stem cell transplant for aplastic anemia, so the T cells may come from the graft donor. CDR3 nucleotides: TGTGCCAGCAGTTTATGGTGGGACAGGTACAATGAGCAGTTCTTC. It is translated as CASSLWWDRYNEQFF.